This record covers a single TCR beta chain. These data originate in a study of T cell changes during pregnancy in multiple sclerosis. Sequencing was performed with immunoSEQ multiplex PCR; in TCRdb, only in-frame clones are kept and a portion is missing. In the table there are 50,000 to 75,000 clones, approximately 90% of which are singletons. Here the sequenced sample was peripheral blood, taken in the third trimester of pregnancy. The sequence was collected from a female donor in good health, enrolled as a control in a pregnancy study.

The DNA of the CDR3 is TGTGCCAGCAGCCCCCACCACGGGGTGGAGGGGAGCAATCAGCCCCAGCATTTT. Its protein is CASSPHHGVEGSNQPQHF. This sequence joins TRBV9 and TRBJ1-5, with a possible D match to TRBD1 (5 bases). The V end lost 4 bases, the J end lost 1 base, and 21 bases lay between the germline ends. The CDR3 is 18 amino acids. From germline, CDR1 is SGDLS and CDR2 YYNGEE. The whole variable domain, remainder taken from reference TRBV9 and TRBJ1-5, is DSGVTQTPKHLITATGQRVTLRCSPRSGDLSVYWYQQSLDQGLQFLIQYYNGEERAKGNILERFSAQQFPDLHSELNLSSLELGDSALYFCASSPHHGVEGSNQPQHFGDGTRLSIL.